The clone carrying this T cell receptor beta chain was picked up a small number of times. One entry per CDR3 protein, called by TCRdb with MiXCR from the RT-PCR reads. The sample includes about 160,000 distinct CDR3 sequences, about a quarter of them seen just once. The J segment lost 6 bases and the V segment lost 7 bases, leaving 10 bases of the junction unmatched. The CDR3 is 14 residues long. Germline V gene data show CDR1 as SQVTM and CDR2 as ANQGSEA. This sample was taken from a study of patients and donors after allogeneic stem cell transplantation. The clonotype was recovered from a human donor who was either an allogeneic HSCT recipient or a stem cell or donor lymphocyte infusion donor (not recorded which). It is not recorded whose cells these are; they may come from a transplant donor. The V and J genes are TRBV29-1 and TRBJ1-2, with 11 bases matching TRBD1. The sample consisted of blood, either unsorted or a sorted T cell fraction (not recorded which). The DNA of the CDR3 is TGCAGCGCCCAAACAGGACAGGGGGCCCATGGCTACACCTTC. It is translated as CSAQTGQGAHGYTF. Combining the CDR3 with reference TRBV29-1 and TRBJ1-2 gives the whole variable domain SAVISQKPSRDICQRGTSLTIQCQVDSQVTMMFWYRQQPGQSLTLIATANQGSEATYESGFVIDKFPISRPNLTFSTLTVSNMSPEDSSIYLCSAQTGQGAHGYTFGSGTRLTVV.